The 12 T cell receptor beta chains below were found in one sample sequenced in a study of blood T cell repertoires in COVID-19. Assay: immunoSEQ multiplex PCR; the TCRdb copy retains only in-frame clones and omits some. The sample consists of around 100,000 clones, 75% to 90% of them appearing once. Material: peripheral blood. These receptors were obtained from an older woman with acute or convalescent COVID-19.

This clone was observed a single time. V and J are TRBV5-8 and TRBJ2-1, with 10 bases identical to TRBD2. The CDR3 has 13 residues. CDR1 and CDR2 (germline): SGHTS, YDEGEE. Losses at the gene ends were 0 bases for V and 9 bases for J; bases not matched to a gene: 0. This CDR3 reads CASSLGTSGEQFF. As DNA, the CDR3 is TGTGCCAGCAGCTTGGGGACTAGCGGTGAGCAGTTCTTC.

This sequence joins TRBV7-8 and TRBJ2-7; possibly TRBD1 for D (6 bases). The CDR3 is made up of 13 amino acids. Germline assignment: CDR1 SGHVS and CDR2 FQNEAQ. V lost 4 bases and J lost 6, with 13 bases in between. CDR3 sequence (DNA): TGTGCCAGCAGCTCATTACAGGGTTTCGAGCAGTACTTC. Translation: CASSSLQGFEQYF.

This sequence joins TRBV15 and TRBJ1-1; no reliable D call. CDR3 length: 14 amino acids. Per germline, CDR1 LNHNV and CDR2 YYDKDF (reference sequence). V shed 4 bases and J shed 4 bases, with 13 bases lying between them. The CDR3 nucleotides read TGTGCCACCAGCAAAGGGAATCGGGGCACTGAAGCTTTCTTT. Residues: CATSKGNRGTEAFF.

The genes are TRBV5-6 and TRBJ2-3, with D maybe TRBD2 (7 bases). The ends were cut back, 7 bases at V and 6 bases at J, with 18 bases in the middle. The CDR3 has 14 amino acids. Per the germline V gene, CDR1 is SGHDT and CDR2 is YYEEEE. The chain's CDR3 is CASFPEGGGDTQYF. DNA of the CDR3: TGTGCCAGCTTCCCGGAGGGAGGGGGGGATACGCAGTATTTT.

The chain employs TRBV7-3 and TRBJ2-2; 7 bases agree with TRBD2. The germline V gene has CDR1 SGHTA and CDR2 FQGTGA. The V and J ends lost 5 bases and 7 bases, in that order; junction bases with no gene match: 4. The CDR3 covers 13 residues. CDR3 coding DNA: TGTGCCAGCAGCCCAACTAGCGTCGGGGAGCTGTTTTTT. It yields the protein CASSPTSVGELFF.

V is TRBV14 and J is TRBJ2-7; perhaps TRBD1 as D (6 bases). V lost 1 base and J 2 bases, leaving 12 bases between the germline ends. The CDR3 is 15 residues long. Per the germline V gene, CDR1 is SGHDN and CDR2 is FVKESK. The CDR3 nucleotides are TGTGCCAGCAGCCAAGGAAGGGACATTACCTACGAGCAGTACTTC. As protein: CASSQGRDITYEQYF.

V usage is TRBV24-1 and J usage is TRBJ2-3; TRBD2 matches 13 bases. With 5 bases clipped from V and 1 base from J, the junction kept 14 bases outside the gene matches. Looked up from germline, CDR1 is KGHDR and CDR2 is SFDVKD. The CDR3 is 20 amino acids. CDR3 region: CATSGSSGTSGAGGTDTQYF. The CDR3 coding sequence is TGTGCCACCAGTGGTTCTTCCGGGACTAGCGGGGCTGGCGGCACAGATACGCAGTATTTT.

CDR3 loop: CASTSVVAGKNTEAFF. The CDR3 DNA follows: TGTGCCAGTACCTCCGTCGTGGCAGGGAAAAACACTGAAGCTTTCTTT. The V gene is TRBV19, the J gene TRBJ1-1; possible D gene TRBD1, 5 bases. V was trimmed by 7 bases and J by 2 bases, leaving 20 bases between them. The CDR3 runs 16 residues. Germline V lookup: CDR1 LNHDA, CDR2 SQIVND (reference sequence).

The chain employs TRBV29-1 and TRBJ2-1, with D perhaps TRBD2 (6 bases). This CDR3 spans 15 amino acids. Germline V gene data show CDR1 as SQVTM and CDR2 as ANQGSEA. The V gene lost 0 bases and the J gene lost 7 bases, with 16 bases spanning the gap. This CDR3 reads CSVEDRRLGRNEQFF. The CDR3 DNA is TGCAGCGTTGAAGATCGACGACTAGGGAGAAATGAGCAGTTCTTC.

This sequence joins TRBV25-1 and TRBJ2-7, with TRBD1 as a possible D gene (6 bases). In germline, CDR1 is MGHDK, CDR2 SYGVNS. Trimming pared 2 bases from V and 3 bases from J, leaving 17 bases between. The CDR3 totals 16 residues. The CDR3: CASSEGLTGQLYEQYF. CDR3 coding DNA: TGTGCCAGCAGTGAAGGGTTGACAGGACAGCTCTACGAGCAGTACTTC.

The rearrangement uses TRBV7-3 and TRBJ2-7, with 11 bases that match TRBD1. The V gene's germline CDR1 is SGHTA and CDR2 FQGTGA. The CDR3 runs 14 residues. V dropped 5 bases and J dropped 6; count of bases not matched to a gene: 6. The CDR3 here is CASSPTGTGGEQYF. In nucleotides, the CDR3 is TGTGCCAGCAGCCCGACAGGGACAGGGGGCGAGCAGTACTTC.

The rearrangement joins TRBV30 to TRBJ1-1, with unresolved D. V gave up 6 bases and J gave up 2 bases, with 16 bases separating them. CDR3 length: 14 amino acids. Per the germline V gene, CDR1 is GTSNPN and CDR2 is SVGIG (reference sequence). The CDR3 bases are TGTGCCTGCGGTCTTTCCCTGGTTAACACTGAAGCTTTCTTT. Encoded protein: CACGLSLVNTEAFF.